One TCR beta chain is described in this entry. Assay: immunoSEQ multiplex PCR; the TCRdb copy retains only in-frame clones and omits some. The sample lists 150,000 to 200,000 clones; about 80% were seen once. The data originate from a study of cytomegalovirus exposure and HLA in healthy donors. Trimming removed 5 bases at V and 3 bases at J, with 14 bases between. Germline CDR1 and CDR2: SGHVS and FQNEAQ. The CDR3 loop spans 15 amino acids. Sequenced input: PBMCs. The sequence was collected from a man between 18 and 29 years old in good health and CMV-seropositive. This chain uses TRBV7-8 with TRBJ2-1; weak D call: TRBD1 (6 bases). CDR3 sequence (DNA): TGTGCCAGCAGCAGTGGGACACTATTCTACAATGAGCAGTTCTTC. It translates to CASSSGTLFYNEQFF.